This T cell receptor beta chain is drawn from a study of CD8 T cells in ankylosing spondylitis. Study outcomes and limitations: In the blood and synovial fluid of reactive arthritis, some motif variants had been previously reported. The disease-linked clones had a CD8+ phenotype and low blood frequencies. It was reported that disease-linked clones were significantly enriched in matched ankylosing spondylitis synovial fluid. One TCR beta motif, made up of several highly homologous variants, appeared characteristic of ankylosing spondylitis blood.

With respect to this clonotype: Its antigen remains unknown.

TCRdb redid the calling of the 5' RACE reads with MiXCR, one entry per CDR3 protein. Here the sample spans almost 250,000 distinct CDR3 sequences, roughly 32% being singletons. CDR3 length: 15 residues. Trimming shortened V by 0 bases and J by 4 bases, and 12 bases separated the two germline ends. Per the germline V gene, CDR1 is MGHRA and CDR2 is YSYEKL. V and J are TRBV4-1 and TRBJ1-2; D is unclear. Sample: blood, either unsorted or a sorted T cell fraction (not recorded which). This TCR derives from a male donor with ankylosing spondylitis or in good health (not recorded which). The CDR3 reads CASSQEVRTLYGYTF. As DNA, the CDR3 is TGCGCCAGCAGCCAAGAGGTCAGGACCCTCTATGGCTACACCTTC.